Detailed here is one TCR beta chain. Recruitment covered 20 to 25 US areas and drew participants whose ages spanned about 18 to 95 years. Trimming at V came to 2 bases and at J to 0 bases, leaving 4 bases not matched to a gene. CDR1 and CDR2 from the germline V gene are SGHKS and YYEKEE (reference sequence). The CDR3 spans 15 residues. Original data processing: From reference gene primer amplification, estimates of nucleated cell counts were derived. Sequencing was performed with immunoSEQ multiplex PCR; in TCRdb, only in-frame clones are kept and a portion is missing. The V and J calls and the clone size are those of that table, but D and trimming were determined from the DNA. The sample yields about 430,000 clones, 88% seen once. The data derive from a study of blood T cell repertoires in COVID-19. Study in general: The samples span acute and convalescent COVID-19 from the United States, Italy and Spain. T cells, B-cell-depleted T cells, or PBMCs provided the cDNA or gDNA that served as material.

The sequence was obtained from a young woman with acute COVID-19. The sample consisted of PBMCs or T cells enriched from blood (not recorded which). The rearrangement uses TRBV5-5 and TRBJ2-7; 8 nucleotides agree with TRBD2. In DNA form, the CDR3 reads TGTGCCAGCAGCTTCCCCGGGACTAGCTCCTACGAGCAGTACTTC. Amino acids: CASSFPGTSSYEQYF.